A selection of T cell receptor beta chains follows, all from one sample in a study of blood T cell repertoires in COVID-19. TCRdb's table, derived via immunoSEQ multiplex PCR, lists solely in-frame clones and lacks some. The sample records around 130,000 clones, 84% being singletons. The sample was PBMCs or T cells enriched from blood (not recorded which). These receptors were collected from a woman between 45 and 65 years old with acute COVID-19. The CDR3 runs from the conserved cysteine through the conserved F or W. A D gene is named only where the DNA matches it firmly. Rows give clone size only sometimes, using once, few, many, or a class for an expanded clone.

TRBD2 once TRBJ2-1 TRBV9 TGTGCCAGCAGCTCAACCGGGACTAGCGGTTCACCAAACTACAATGAGCAGTTCTTC CASSSTGTSGSPNYNEQFF
TRBD2 - TRBJ2-7 TRBV3-1/TRBV3-2 TGTGCCAGCAGCCCGGGGACTAGCGTCTACGAGCAGTACTTC CASSPGTSVYEQYF
TRBD1 - TRBJ1-2 TRBV6-5 TGTGCCAGCAAGACAGGGGGCTATGGCTACACCTTC CASKTGGYGYTF
TRBD2 - TRBJ2-1 TRBV7-3 TGTGCCAGCAGCTTATCCCCTAGCGGGCAGGATGAGCAGTTCTTC CASSLSPSGQDEQFF
TRBD1 once TRBJ2-5 TRBV9 TGTGCCAGCAGCGTGTTGACAGGGGTTTTGGGAGAGACCCAGTACTTC CASSVLTGVLGETQYF
TRBD1 - TRBJ2-1 TRBV7-3 TGTGCCAGCAGCAGACAGGGTGGGTACAATGAGCAGTTCTTC CASSRQGGYNEQFF
TRBD1 - TRBJ1-2 TRBV24-1 TGTGCCACCAGTGAGGGCGACAGGGCAGGTGGCTACACCTTC CATSEGDRAGGYTF
- few TRBJ1-1 TRBV27 TGTGCCAGCAGTTTATCGGCGGACACTGAAGCTTTCTTT CASSLSADTEAFF
TRBD2 - TRBJ2-1 TRBV19 TGTGCCAGTAGTGTAAGCGGGAGCTCCTACAATGAGCAGTTCTTC CASSVSGSSYNEQFF
- - TRBJ2-3 TRBV5-4 TGTGCCAGCAGCCCGGGGGGCAGGAGCACAGATACGCAGTATTTT CASSPGGRSTDTQYF
- - TRBJ1-5 TRBV7-6 TGTGCCAGCAGCTTCGCCCAGAATCAGCCCCAGCATTTT CASSFAQNQPQHF
- - TRBJ1-2 TRBV5-4 TGTGCCAGCAGCTTTGGGGCGAGGGGCTACACCTTC CASSFGARGYTF
TRBD1 - TRBJ1-2 TRBV12-5 TGTGCTAGTGGTCCCGGACAGGGGCATGGCTACACCTTC CASGPGQGHGYTF
- - TRBJ2-2 TRBV11-3 TGTGCCAGCAGCTTAGATGGCCCGAACACCGGGGAGCTGTTTTTT CASSLDGPNTGELFF
- - TRBJ1-4 TRBV24-1 TGTGCCACCAGTGAGAGGCAAGGGGCGAGTGAAAAACTGTTTTTT CATSERQGASEKLFF
- - TRBJ1-2 TRBV27 TGTGCCAGCAGTTTATCGTACAGGTTCCTCTATGGCTACACCTTC CASSLSYRFLYGYTF
TRBD2 - TRBJ2-1 TRBV19 TGTGCCAGTAGTTCTAGCGGGAGGCGAACTTATGGGGAGTTCTTC CASSSSGRRTYGEFF
TRBD2 once TRBJ2-1 TRBV14 TGTGCCAGCAGCATCAGCGGGGCTGGGGAGCAGTTCTTC CASSISGAGEQFF
- medium-sized TRBJ1-2 TRBV5-1 TGCGCCAGCAGCGGAGACTTCGGGGGAGGCTACACCTTC CASSGDFGGGYTF
- many TRBJ1-4 TRBV6-7 TGTGCCAGCAACTCTCGACAGCCCGTTAATGAAAAACTGTTTTTT CASNSRQPVNEKLFF
TRBD1 - TRBJ1-4 TRBV7-2 TGTGCCAGCAGCCCCGGACAGGGATTTACCGAAAAACTGTTTTTT CASSPGQGFTEKLFF
TRBD1 - TRBJ1-6 TRBV27 TGTGCCAGCAGTCTCCTCGGGACAGGGATTAATTCACCCCTCCACTTT CASSLLGTGINSPLHF
- - TRBJ1-2 TRBV10-3 TGTGCCATCAGTGAATGGGCCACCGGGAAGACGGACTATGGCTACACCTTC CAISEWATGKTDYGYTF
- - TRBJ1-1 TRBV27 TGTGCCAGCAGTCTGTCCGGGACACCAATGAACACTGAAGCTTTCTTT CASSLSGTPMNTEAFF
- - TRBJ1-1 TRBV7-3 TGTGCCAGCAGCATTCTTAGACAGGTTCTTAAGATCACTGAAGCTTTCTTT CASSILRQVLKITEAFF
- - TRBJ2-3 TRBV2 TGTGCCAGCAGTTATCTCTCTAGCACAGATACGCAGTATTTT CASSYLSSTDTQYF
- - TRBJ2-5 TRBV7-2 TGTGCCAGCAGTATCATCCCAGGGGAAGAGACCCAGTACTTC CASSIIPGEETQYF
- - TRBJ2-1 TRBV15 TGTGCCACCAGCAGAGATAGAGTCTCCTACAATGAGCAGTTCTTC CATSRDRVSYNEQFF
- once TRBJ1-1 TRBV30 TGTGCCTGGAGTGTACTCTCGGTGAACACTGAAGCTTTCTTT CAWSVLSVNTEAFF
TRBD2 few TRBJ2-7 TRBV10-1 TGCGCCAGCAGTAGCGGGAGGGCCCCCTACGAGCAGTACTTC CASSSGRAPYEQYF
TRBD2 - TRBJ2-1 TRBV19 TGTGCCAGTAGCCAGACACTAGCGGGGGCCTACAATGAGCAGTTCTTC CASSQTLAGAYNEQFF
- - TRBJ2-7 TRBV9 TGTGCCAGCAGCGTTGGGCCTTCAGGTGCGACCTACGAGCAGTACTTC CASSVGPSGATYEQYF
- once TRBJ1-4 TRBV6-1 TGTGCCAGCAGTGAATTCGTCAGGCAAGCAACTAATGAAAAACTGTTTTTT CASSEFVRQATNEKLFF
TRBD1 - TRBJ1-4 TRBV28 TGTGCCACACGGACAGGGCCCCTTGCAACTAATGAAAAACTGTTTTTT CATRTGPLATNEKLFF
TRBD1 - TRBJ1-1 TRBV7-9 TGTGCCAGCAGCCTAGACAGGGCAGCGAACACTGAAGCTTTCTTT CASSLDRAANTEAFF
- - TRBJ2-6 TRBV7-9 TGTGCCAGCAGCTTAAGTGGGAGCGCTGGGGCCAACGTCCTGACTTTC CASSLSGSAGANVLTF